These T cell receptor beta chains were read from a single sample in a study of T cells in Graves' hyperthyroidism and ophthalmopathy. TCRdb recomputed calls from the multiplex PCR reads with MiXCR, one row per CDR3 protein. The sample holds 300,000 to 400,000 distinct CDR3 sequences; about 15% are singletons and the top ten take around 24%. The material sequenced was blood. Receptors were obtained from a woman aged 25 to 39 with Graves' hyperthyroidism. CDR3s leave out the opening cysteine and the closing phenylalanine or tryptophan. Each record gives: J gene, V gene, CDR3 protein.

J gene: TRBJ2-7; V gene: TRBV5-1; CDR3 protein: ASSFPTTGGEQY
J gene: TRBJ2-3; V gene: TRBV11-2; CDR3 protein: ASSPRLADTQY
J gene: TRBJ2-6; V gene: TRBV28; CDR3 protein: ASSLSRLGANVLT
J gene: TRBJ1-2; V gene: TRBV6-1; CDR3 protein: ASGSSPGTGRGYT
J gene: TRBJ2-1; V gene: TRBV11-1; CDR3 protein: ASSPRDYNEQF
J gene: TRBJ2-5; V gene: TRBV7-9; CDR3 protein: ASSWWEGETQY
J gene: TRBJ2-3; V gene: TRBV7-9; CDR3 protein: ASSSQGAGDTQY
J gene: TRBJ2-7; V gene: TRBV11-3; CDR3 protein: ASSSGGTGDYEQY
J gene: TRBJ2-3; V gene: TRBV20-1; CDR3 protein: SASGEQRGPDTQY
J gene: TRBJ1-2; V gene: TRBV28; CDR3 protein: ASSAGGGYYDYT